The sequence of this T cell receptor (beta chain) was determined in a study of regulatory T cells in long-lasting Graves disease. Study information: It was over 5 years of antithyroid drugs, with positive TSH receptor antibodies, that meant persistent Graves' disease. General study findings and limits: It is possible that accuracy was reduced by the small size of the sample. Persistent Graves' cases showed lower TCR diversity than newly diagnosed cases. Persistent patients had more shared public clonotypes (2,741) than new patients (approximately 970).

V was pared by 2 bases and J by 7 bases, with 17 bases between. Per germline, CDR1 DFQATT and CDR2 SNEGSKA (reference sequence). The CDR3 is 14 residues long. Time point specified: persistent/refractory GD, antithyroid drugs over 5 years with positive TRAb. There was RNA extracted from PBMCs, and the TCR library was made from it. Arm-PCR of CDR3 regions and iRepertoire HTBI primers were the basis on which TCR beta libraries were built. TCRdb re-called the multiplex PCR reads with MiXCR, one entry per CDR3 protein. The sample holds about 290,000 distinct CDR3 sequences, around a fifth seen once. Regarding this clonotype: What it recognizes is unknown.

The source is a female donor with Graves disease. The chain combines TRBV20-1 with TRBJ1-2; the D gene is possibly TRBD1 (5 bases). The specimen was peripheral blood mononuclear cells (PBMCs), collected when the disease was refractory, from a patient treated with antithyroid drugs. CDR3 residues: CSARPLRESFGYTF. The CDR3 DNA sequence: TGCAGTGCTAGACCCCTCAGGGAGAGCTTTGGCTACACCTTC.